This T cell receptor beta chain was sequenced in a study of blood T cell repertoires in COVID-19. Study as a whole: From T cells, B-cell-depleted T cells, or PBMCs came the material, which was cDNA or gDNA.

The method was immunoSEQ multiplex PCR; TCRdb's version includes in-frame clones alone and lacks a portion of them. The repertoire holds approximately 220,000 clones, with 90% as singletons. All enrollees were roughly 18 to 95 years old and from 25 or so US areas. This receptor was identified in a man aged 25-45 years who had recovered from COVID-19. Sequenced: PBMCs or T cells enriched from blood (not recorded which).

CDR3 DNA sequence: TGTGCCAGCAGCTTAGGTAGCGCTAGCGGGGGGCTAGAGACCCAGTACTTC. This encodes CASSLGSASGGLETQYF. The genes are TRBV7-2 and TRBJ2-5; 11 bases align to TRBD2. V trimming: 1 base; J trimming: 4 bases; junction bases outside the gene matches: 8. This CDR3 comprises 17 residues. CDR1 is SGHTA and CDR2 is FQGNSA in the germline V gene.